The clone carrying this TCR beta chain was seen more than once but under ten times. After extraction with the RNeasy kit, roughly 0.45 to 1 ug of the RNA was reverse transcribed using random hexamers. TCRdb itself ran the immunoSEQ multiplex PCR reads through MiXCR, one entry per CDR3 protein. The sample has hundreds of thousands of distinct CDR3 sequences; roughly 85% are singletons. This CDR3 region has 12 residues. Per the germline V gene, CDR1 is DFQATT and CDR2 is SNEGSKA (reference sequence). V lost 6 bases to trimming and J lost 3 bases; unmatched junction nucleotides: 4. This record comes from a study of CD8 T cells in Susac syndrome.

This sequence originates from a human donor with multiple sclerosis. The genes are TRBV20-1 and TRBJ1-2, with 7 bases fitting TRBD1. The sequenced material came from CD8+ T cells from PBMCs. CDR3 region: CSATGMDYGYTF. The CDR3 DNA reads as TGCAGTGCGACAGGGATGGACTATGGCTACACCTTC.